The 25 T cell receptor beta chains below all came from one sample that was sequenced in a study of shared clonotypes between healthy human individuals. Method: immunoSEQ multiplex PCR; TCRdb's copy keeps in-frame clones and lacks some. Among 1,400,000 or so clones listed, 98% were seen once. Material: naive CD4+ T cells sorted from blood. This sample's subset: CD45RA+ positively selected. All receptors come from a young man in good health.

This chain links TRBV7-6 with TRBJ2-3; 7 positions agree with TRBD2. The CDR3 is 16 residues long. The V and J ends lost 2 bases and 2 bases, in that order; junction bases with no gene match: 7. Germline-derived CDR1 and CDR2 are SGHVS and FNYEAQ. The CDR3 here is CASSLLARGSTDTQYF. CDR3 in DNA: TGTGCCAGCAGCTTACTTGCGCGGGGGTCCACAGATACGCAGTATTTT.

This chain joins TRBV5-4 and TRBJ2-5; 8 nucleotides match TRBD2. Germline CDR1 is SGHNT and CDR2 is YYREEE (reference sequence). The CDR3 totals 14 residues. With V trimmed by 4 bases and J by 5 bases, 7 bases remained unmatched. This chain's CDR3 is CASSQAGAGETQYF. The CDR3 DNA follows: TGTGCCAGCAGCCAAGCGGGAGCGGGGGAGACCCAGTACTTC.

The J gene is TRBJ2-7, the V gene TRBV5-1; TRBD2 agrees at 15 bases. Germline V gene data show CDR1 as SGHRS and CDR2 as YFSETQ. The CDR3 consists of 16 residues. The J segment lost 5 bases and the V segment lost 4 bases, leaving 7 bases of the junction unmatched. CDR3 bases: TGCGCCAGCAGCCCGGGACTAGCGGGAGGAGAGAACGAGCAGTACTTC. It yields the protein CASSPGLAGGENEQYF.

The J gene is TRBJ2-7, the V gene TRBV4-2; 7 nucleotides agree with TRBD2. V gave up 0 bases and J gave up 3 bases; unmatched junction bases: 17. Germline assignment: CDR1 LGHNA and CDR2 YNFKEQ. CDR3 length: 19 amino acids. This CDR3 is CASSQDPRAGREDFYEQYF. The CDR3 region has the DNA TGTGCCAGCAGCCAAGACCCCCGGGCGGGACGGGAGGACTTCTACGAGCAGTACTTC.

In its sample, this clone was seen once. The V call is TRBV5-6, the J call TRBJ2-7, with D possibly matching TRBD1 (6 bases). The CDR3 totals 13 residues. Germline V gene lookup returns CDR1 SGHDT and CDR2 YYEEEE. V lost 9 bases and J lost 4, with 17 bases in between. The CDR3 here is CATGTWGAYEQYF. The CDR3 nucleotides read TGTGCCACCGGGACATGGGGCGCGTACGAGCAGTACTTC.

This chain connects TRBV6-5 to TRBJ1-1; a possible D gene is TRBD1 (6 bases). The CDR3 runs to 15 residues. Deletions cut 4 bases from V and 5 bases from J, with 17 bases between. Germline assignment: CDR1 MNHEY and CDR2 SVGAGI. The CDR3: CASSLGGARWTEAFF. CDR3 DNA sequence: TGTGCCAGCAGTTTGGGGGGGGCGAGGTGGACTGAAGCTTTCTTT.

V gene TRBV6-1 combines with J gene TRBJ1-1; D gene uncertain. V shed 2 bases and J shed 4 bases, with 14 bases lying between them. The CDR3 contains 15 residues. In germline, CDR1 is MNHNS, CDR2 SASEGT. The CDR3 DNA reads TGTGCCAGCAGTGAACCCGGGGTCCTGGGCACTGAAGCTTTCTTT. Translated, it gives CASSEPGVLGTEAFF.

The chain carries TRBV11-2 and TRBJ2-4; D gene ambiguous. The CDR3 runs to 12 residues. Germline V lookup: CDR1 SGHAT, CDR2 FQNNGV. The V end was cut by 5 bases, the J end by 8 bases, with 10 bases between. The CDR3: CASSPRWDIQYF. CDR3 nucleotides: TGTGCCAGCAGCCCACGTTGGGACATTCAGTACTTC.

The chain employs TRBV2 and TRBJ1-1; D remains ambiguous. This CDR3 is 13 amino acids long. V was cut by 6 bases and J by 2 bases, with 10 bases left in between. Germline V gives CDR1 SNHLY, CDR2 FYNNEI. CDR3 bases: TGTGCCAGCAGCGATGAGGCCAACACTGAAGCTTTCTTT. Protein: CASSDEANTEAFF.

CDR3 in amino acids: CASRARITGELFF. CDR3 DNA sequence: TGTGCCAGCAGAGCTCGGATAACCGGGGAGCTGTTTTTT. The rearrangement links TRBV27 to TRBJ2-2; D not certain. The CDR3 contains 13 residues. V lost 6 bases and J lost 5, with 10 bases in between. Germline V CDR1 and CDR2: MNHEY, SMNVEV (reference sequence).

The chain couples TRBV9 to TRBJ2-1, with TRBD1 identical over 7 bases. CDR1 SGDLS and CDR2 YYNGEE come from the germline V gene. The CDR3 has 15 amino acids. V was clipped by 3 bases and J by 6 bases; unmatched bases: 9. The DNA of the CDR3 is TGTGCCAGCAGCGATAGGACAGGATTAAGCAATGAGCAGTTCTTC. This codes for CASSDRTGLSNEQFF.

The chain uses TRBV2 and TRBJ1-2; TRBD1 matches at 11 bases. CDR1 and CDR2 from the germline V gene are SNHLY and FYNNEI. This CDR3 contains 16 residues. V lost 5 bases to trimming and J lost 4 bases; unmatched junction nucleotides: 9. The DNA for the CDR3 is TGTGCCAGCAGTAAAAACGGACAGGGGGCTGGCTATGGCTACACCTTC. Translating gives CASSKNGQGAGYGYTF.

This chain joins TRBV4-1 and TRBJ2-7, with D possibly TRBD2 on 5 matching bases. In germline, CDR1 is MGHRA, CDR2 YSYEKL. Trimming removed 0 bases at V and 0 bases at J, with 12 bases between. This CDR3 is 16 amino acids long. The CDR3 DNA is TGCGCCAGCAGCCAAGATGCGGGTTCGAGCTCCTACGAGCAGTACTTC. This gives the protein CASSQDAGSSSYEQYF.

CDR3 nucleotide sequence: TGCGCCAGCAGCTCCGGGACGTTACATGAGCAGTTCTTC. As protein: CASSSGTLHEQFF. The chain combines TRBV5-1 with TRBJ2-1; D possibly matches TRBD1 or TRBD2 (5 bases each). The germline CDR1 and CDR2 sequences are SGHRS and YFSETQ. V lost 3 bases and J 8 bases, leaving 12 bases between the germline ends. The CDR3 spans 13 residues.

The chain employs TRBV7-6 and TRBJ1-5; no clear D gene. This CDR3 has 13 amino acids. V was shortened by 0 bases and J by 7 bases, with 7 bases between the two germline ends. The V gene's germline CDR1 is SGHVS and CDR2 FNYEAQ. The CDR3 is CASSLARRQPQHF. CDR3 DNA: TGTGCCAGCAGCTTAGCGCGGCGGCAGCCCCAGCATTTT.

The CDR3 DNA reads TGCGCCAGCAGCCGTCACACAACTAGCACAGATACGCAGTATTTT. Residues: CASSRHTTSTDTQYF. This chain links TRBV4-3 with TRBJ2-3; no clear D. CDR3 size: 15 residues. V was trimmed by 4 bases and J by 0 bases, leaving 11 bases between them. Germline CDR1 LGHNA, CDR2 YSLEER.

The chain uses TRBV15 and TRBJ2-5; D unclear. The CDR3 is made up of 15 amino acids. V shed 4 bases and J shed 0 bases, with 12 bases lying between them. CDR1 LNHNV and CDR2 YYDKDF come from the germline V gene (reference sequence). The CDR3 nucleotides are TGTGCCACCAGCAAAGCACTGAAGTACCAAGAGACCCAGTACTTC. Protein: CATSKALKYQETQYF. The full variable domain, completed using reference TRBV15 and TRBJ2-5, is DAMVIQNPRYQVTQFGKPVTLSCSQTLNHNVMYWYQQKSSQAPKLLFHYYDKDFNNEADTPDNFQSRRPNTSFCFLDIRSPGLGDTAMYLCATSKALKYQETQYFGPGTRLLVL.

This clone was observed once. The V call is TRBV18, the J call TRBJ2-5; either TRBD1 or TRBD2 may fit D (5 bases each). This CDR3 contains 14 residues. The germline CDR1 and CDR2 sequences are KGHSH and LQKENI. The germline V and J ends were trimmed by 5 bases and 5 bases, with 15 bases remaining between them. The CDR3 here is CASSGRDGRETQYF. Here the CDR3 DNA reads TGTGCCAGCTCAGGCCGGGACGGGCGGGAGACCCAGTACTTC.

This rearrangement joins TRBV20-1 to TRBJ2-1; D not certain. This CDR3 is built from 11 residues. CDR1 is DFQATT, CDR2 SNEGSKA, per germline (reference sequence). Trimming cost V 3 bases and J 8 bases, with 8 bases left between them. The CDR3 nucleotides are TGCAGTGCTAGGTCAATCGATGAGCAGTTCTTC. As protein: CSARSIDEQFF.

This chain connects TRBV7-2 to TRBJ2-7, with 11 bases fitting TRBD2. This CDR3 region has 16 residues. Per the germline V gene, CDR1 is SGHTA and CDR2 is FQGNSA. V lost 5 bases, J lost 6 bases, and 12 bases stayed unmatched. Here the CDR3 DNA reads TGTGCCAGCAGCCCGGGACTAGCGGAGGGGGCAGGCGAGCAGTACTTC. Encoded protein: CASSPGLAEGAGEQYF.

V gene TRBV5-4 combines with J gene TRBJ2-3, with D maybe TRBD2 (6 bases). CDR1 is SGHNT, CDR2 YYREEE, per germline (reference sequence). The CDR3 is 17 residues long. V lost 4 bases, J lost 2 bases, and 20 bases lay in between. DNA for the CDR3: TGTGCCAGCAGCCCGACCCCGGGACTGACGTCCACAGATACGCAGTATTTT. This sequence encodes CASSPTPGLTSTDTQYF.

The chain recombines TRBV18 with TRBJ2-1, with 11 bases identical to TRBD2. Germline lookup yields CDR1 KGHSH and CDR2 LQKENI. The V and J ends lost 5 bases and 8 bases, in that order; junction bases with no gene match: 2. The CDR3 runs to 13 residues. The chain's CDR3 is CASSILAGDEQFF. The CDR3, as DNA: TGTGCCAGCTCAATACTAGCGGGAGATGAGCAGTTCTTC.

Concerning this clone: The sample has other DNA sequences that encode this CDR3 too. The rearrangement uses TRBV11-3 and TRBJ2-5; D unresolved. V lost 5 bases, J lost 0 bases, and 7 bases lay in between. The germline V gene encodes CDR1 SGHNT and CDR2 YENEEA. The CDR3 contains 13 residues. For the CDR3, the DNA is TGTGCCAGCAGCCCCCGCAACCAAGAGACCCAGTACTTC. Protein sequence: CASSPRNQETQYF.

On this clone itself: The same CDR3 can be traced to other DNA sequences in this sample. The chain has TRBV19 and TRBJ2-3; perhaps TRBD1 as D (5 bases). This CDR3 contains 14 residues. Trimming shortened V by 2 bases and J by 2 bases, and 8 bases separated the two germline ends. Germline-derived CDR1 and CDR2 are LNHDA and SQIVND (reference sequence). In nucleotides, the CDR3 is TGTGCCAGTAGTATAACAGGTACCACAGATACGCAGTATTTT. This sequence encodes CASSITGTTDTQYF. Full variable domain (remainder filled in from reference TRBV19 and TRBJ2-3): DGGITQSPKYLFRKEGQNVTLSCEQNLNHDAMYWYRQDPGQGLRLIYYSQIVNDFQKGDIAEGYSVSREKKESFPLTVTSAQKNPTAFYLCASSITGTTDTQYFGPGTRLTVL.

The CDR3 here is CASSETGTPSVYGYTF. CDR3 sequence (DNA): TGTGCCAGCAGTGAAACAGGGACACCATCCGTCTATGGCTACACCTTC. V usage is TRBV5-4 and J usage is TRBJ1-2, with D possibly matching TRBD1 (6 bases). V dropped 5 bases and J dropped 4 bases, with 21 bases sitting between them. There are 16 residues in the CDR3. Germline V gene sequence: CDR1 SGHNT, CDR2 YYREEE (reference sequence).